This T cell receptor beta chain originates from a study of T cell changes during pregnancy in multiple sclerosis. The protocol was immunoSEQ multiplex PCR, while the TCRdb copy is restricted to in-frame clones and leaves out a portion. The profile covers about 20,000 clones, with approximately 90% appearing a single time and about 7.5% taken by the ten largest. This sequence was found in a female donor in good health, enrolled as a control in a pregnancy study. Specimen: CD8+ T cells from peripheral blood mononuclear cells, collected in the second trimester of pregnancy.

Written as DNA, the CDR3 is TGCGCCAGCAGCCTCAGTGGGACAGGGGGCACTGAAGCTTTCTTT. Protein product: CASSLSGTGGTEAFF. The rearrangement links TRBV5-1 to TRBJ1-1; 11 bases are shared with TRBD1. The germline CDR1 and CDR2 sequences are SGHRS and YFSETQ. The J segment lost 4 bases and the V segment lost 4 bases, leaving 6 bases of the junction unmatched. The CDR3 covers 15 residues.